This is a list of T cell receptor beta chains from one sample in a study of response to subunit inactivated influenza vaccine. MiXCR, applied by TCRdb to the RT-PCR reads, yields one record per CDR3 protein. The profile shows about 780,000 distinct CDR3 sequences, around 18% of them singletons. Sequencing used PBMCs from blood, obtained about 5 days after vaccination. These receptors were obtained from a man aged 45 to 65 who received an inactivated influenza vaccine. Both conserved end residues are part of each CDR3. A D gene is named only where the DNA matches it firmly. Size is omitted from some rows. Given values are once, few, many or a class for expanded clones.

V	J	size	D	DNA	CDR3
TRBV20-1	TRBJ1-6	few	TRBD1	TGCAGTGCTAGGGGTCGGACAGGGAACCTTAATTCACCCCTCCACTTT	CSARGRTGNLNSPLHF
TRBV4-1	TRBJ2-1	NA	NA	TGCGCCAGCAGCCAAATTCCACTAGTTTCAGGCGATGAGCAGTTCTTC	CASSQIPLVSGDEQFF
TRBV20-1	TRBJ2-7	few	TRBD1	TGCAGTGCTAGATCGGACAGGAGCCTCTACGAGCAGTACTTC	CSARSDRSLYEQYF
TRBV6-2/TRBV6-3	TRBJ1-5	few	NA	TGTGCCAGCAGTTACCTGACTTTGGATAGCAATCAGCCCCAGCATTTT	CASSYLTLDSNQPQHF
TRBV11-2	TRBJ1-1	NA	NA	TGTGCCAGCAGCTTAGATCTTAGGACTGAAGCTTTCTTT	CASSLDLRTEAFF
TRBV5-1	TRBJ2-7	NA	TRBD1	TGCGCCAGCAGCCCCACACCCGGACAGGGGGCAATCGAGCAGTACTTC	CASSPTPGQGAIEQYF
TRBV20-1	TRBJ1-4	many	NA	TGCAGTGCTAGAGGCGACAGCGGAGAAGAGGAAAAACTGTTTTTT	CSARGDSGEEEKLFF
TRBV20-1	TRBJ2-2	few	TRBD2	TGCAGTGCTAGTCCAGCGGGAGAGGGCACCGGGGAGCTGTTTTTT	CSASPAGEGTGELFF
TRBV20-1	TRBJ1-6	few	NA	TGCAGTGCTCCTCTCGGGGTGGGCTCCTATAATTCACCCCTCCACTTT	CSAPLGVGSYNSPLHF
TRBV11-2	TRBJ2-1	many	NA	TGTGCCAGCAGCCCCTACAACGGACCCAACAATGAGCAGTTCTTC	CASSPYNGPNNEQFF
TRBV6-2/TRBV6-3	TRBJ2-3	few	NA	TGTGCCAGCAGTTACAGGAGGGACACAGATACGCAGTATTTT	CASSYRRDTDTQYF
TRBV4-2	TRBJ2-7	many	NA	TGTGCCAGCAGCGCTAGCGCATACTCCTACGAGCAGTACTTC	CASSASAYSYEQYF
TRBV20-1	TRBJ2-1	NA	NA	TGCAGTGCTAGAAGCGAGAGCTCCTACAATGAGCAGTTCTTC	CSARSESSYNEQFF
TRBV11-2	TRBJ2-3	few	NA	TGTGCCAGCAGCTCTCGGGGGAGCGTGGCCGAAGGGACGCAGTATTTT	CASSSRGSVAEGTQYF
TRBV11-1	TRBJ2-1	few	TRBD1	TGTGCCAGCAGCTTAGTCGCCCTGGGACAGGGGGGATACAATGAGCAGTTCTTC	CASSLVALGQGGYNEQFF
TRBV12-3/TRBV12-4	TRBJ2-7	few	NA	TGTGCCAGCAGCCAAACAGGGAGGAGAGGGGTCGAGCAGTACTTC	CASSQTGRRGVEQYF
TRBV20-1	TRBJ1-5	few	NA	TGCAGTGCTAGATTCCGGGGTGATCAGCCCCAGCATTTT	CSARFRGDQPQHF
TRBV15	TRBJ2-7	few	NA	TGTGCCACCAGCAGGGAGGGGCACTACGAGCAGTACTTC	CATSREGHYEQYF
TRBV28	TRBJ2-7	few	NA	TGTGCCAGCAGTTTTGGCACAATTTACTACGAGCAGTACTTC	CASSFGTIYYEQYF
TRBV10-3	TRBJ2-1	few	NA	TGTGCCATCAAGGGGGACAACTACAATGAGCAGTTCTTC	CAIKGDNYNEQFF
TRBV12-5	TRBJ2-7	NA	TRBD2	TGTGCCTGCTGCCAAGTTTCTAGCGGAATTGGTGAGCAGTACTTC	CACCQVSSGIGEQYF
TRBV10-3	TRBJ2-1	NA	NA	TGTGCCATCAGTGAGTCGAGCTCGGGCGGACCCGAGGTCTTC	CAISESSSGGPEVF
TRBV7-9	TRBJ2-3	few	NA	TGTGCCAGCCCTTTCCCTGGCGGTAGCACAGATACGCAGTATTTT	CASPFPGGSTDTQYF
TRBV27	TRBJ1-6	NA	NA	TGTGCCAGCAGTTTATGGCAGGGAGGTTCACCCCTCCACTTT	CASSLWQGGSPLHF
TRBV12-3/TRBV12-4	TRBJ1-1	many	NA	TGTGCCAGCAGTTTTTTGGAGGTCACTGAAGCTTTCTTT	CASSFLEVTEAFF
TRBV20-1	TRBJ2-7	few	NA	TGCAGTGCTAGAGATTTACGGCTAGACTACGAGCAGTACTTC	CSARDLRLDYEQYF
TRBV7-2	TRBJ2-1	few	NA	TGTGCCAGCAGCCCAGCACCCTACAATGAGCAGTTCTTC	CASSPAPYNEQFF
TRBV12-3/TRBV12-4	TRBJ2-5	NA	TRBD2	TGTGCCAGCAGTGGGGGACTAGCTCAAGAGACCCAGTACTTC	CASSGGLAQETQYF
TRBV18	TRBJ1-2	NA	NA	TGTGCCAGCTCACCACCGGGCAGAAACTATGGCTACACCTTC	CASSPPGRNYGYTF
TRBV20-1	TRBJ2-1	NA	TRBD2	TGCAGTGTAGCAGCGGGGGCCGACAATGAGCAGTTCTTC	CSVAAGADNEQFF
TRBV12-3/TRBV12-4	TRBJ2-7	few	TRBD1	TGTGCCAGCAGTTTCGGCGGGACAGGGTACGAGCAGTACTTC	CASSFGGTGYEQYF
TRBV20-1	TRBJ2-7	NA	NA	TGCAGTGCTACTGGACCGGACTACGAGCAGTACTTC	CSATGPDYEQYF
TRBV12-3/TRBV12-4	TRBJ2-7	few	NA	TGTGCCAGCAGTCTTCTGATGGGGGGCAACTACGAGCAGTACTTC	CASSLLMGGNYEQYF
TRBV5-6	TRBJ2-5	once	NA	TGTGCCACCGGCCTCCGTGGGACCCAAGAGACCCAGTACTTC	CATGLRGTQETQYF
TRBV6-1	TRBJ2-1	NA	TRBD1	TGTGCCAGCAGCGCTGGGACAGGGGGCTTTGAGCAGTTCTTC	CASSAGTGGFEQFF
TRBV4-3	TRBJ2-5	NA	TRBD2	TGCGCCAGCAGCCGCACCCTAGCGGGAGGGCCCTCCGAGACCCAGTACTTC	CASSRTLAGGPSETQYF
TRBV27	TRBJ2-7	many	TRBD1	TGTGCCAGCAGTTCGTGGACAGGGACCGACGAGCAGTACTTC	CASSSWTGTDEQYF
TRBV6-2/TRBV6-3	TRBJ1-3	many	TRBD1	TGTGCCAGCAGATCGCCTGGACAGGGCACCGGAAACACCATATATTTT	CASRSPGQGTGNTIYF
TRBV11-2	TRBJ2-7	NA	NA	TGTGCCAGCAGATTGGTGAAGGGGAGGCAATCCTACGAGCAGTACTTC	CASRLVKGRQSYEQYF
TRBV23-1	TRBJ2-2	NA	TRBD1	TGCGCCAGCAGTCGAGCCCCAGGGGGATTCCCAGTCACCGGGGAGCTGTTTTTT	CASSRAPGGFPVTGELFF
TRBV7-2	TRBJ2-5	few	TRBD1	TGTGCCAGCAGTCTTAGACAGGGCCCCCAGGAGACCCAGTACTTC	CASSLRQGPQETQYF
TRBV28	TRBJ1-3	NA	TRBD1	TGTGCCAGCACCTCCGGGACAGCTGGAAACACCATATATTTT	CASTSGTAGNTIYF
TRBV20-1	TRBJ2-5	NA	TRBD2	TGCAGTGCTAGACCTCTAGCGGGGGGCGGACAAGAGACCCAGTACTTC	CSARPLAGGGQETQYF
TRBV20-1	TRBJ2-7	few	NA	TGCAGTGCTCAGCATTTCGGGCTAGCGAGGACCTACGAGCAGTACTTC	CSAQHFGLARTYEQYF
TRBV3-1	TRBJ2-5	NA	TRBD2	TGTGCCAGCAGCCCCTCACTTGTGGAGCGGGGGCGCCGGGAGACCCAGTACTTC	CASSPSLVERGRRETQYF
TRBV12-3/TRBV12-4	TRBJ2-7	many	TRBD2	TGTGCCAGCAGTCCCCTAGCGGGAGGCCTCTACGAGCAGTACTTC	CASSPLAGGLYEQYF
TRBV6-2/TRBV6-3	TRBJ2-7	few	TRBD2	TGTGCCAGCGCTAGCGGGCGAAAAGGTTACGAGCAGTACTTC	CASASGRKGYEQYF
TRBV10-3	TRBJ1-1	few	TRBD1	TGTGCCATCAGTGCGGACAGGGACACTGAAGCTTTCTTT	CAISADRDTEAFF
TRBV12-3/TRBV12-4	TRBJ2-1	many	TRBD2	TGTGCCAGCAGTCAGGGACTAGCGGGAGGGCGCGAGCAGTTCTTC	CASSQGLAGGREQFF